These 10 T cell receptor beta chains originate from one sample sequenced in a study of T cells in Graves' hyperthyroidism and ophthalmopathy. TCR beta CDR3 sequences were amplified from RNA transcripts. During a first-round RT-PCR of the TCR CDR3, the HTBI primer set was used. One entry per CDR3 protein, called by TCRdb with MiXCR from the multiplex PCR reads. The table shows about 840,000 distinct CDR3 sequences, with approximately 40% occurring only once. The material sequenced was blood. These receptors all stem from a man between 18 and 35 years old with Graves' hyperthyroidism.

This clonotype has at least ten counts. The rearrangement uses TRBV7-2 and TRBJ2-7; D ambiguous. CDR1 and CDR2 from the germline V gene are SGHTA and FQGNSA. The V end was cut by 4 bases, the J end by 2 bases, with 6 bases between. CDR3 size: 12 residues. Written as DNA, the CDR3 is TGTGCCAGCAGCTCTCAGGCCTACGAGCAGTACTTC. Protein sequence: CASSSQAYEQYF.

Ten or more counts support this clonotype. The CDR3 region is CATRHTGTHEQYF. The CDR3 nucleotides read TGTGCCACTAGACATACAGGGACCCACGAGCAGTACTTC. This rearrangement joins TRBV19 to TRBJ2-7, with D perhaps TRBD1 (6 bases). The CDR3 is 13 amino acids. CDR1 LNHDA and CDR2 SQIVND come from the germline V gene (reference sequence). V lost 10 bases to trimming and J lost 5 bases, with 18 bases between them.

This clonotype was detected ten times or more. V gene TRBV7-9 combines with J gene TRBJ2-2, with TRBD1 identical over 9 bases. The V and J ends lost 4 bases and 1 base, in that order; junction bases with no gene match: 1. This CDR3 has 15 amino acids. The germline CDR1 and CDR2 sequences are SEHNR and FQNEAQ (reference sequence). The CDR3 region is CASSSGQGNTGELFF. As DNA, the CDR3 is TGTGCCAGCAGCTCGGGACAGGGGAACACCGGGGAGCTGTTTTTT.

This clonotype was observed a single time. With a much larger clone just one base away, this may be a read error. V gene TRBV15 combines with J gene TRBJ1-4; D is uncertain. Germline values: CDR1 LNHNV, CDR2 YYDKDF (reference sequence). This CDR3 spans 15 amino acids. The CDR3 region has the DNA TGTGCCACCAGCAGAGAGGTGGCGGGGATTGAAGAACTGTTTTTT. Its translation is CATSREVAGIEELFF.

The chain has TRBV11-3 and TRBJ2-2, with D hard to call. V lost 1 base and J 7 bases, leaving 7 bases between the germline ends. The CDR3 runs 13 residues. CDR1 is SGHNT, CDR2 YENEEA, per germline. The CDR3 DNA reads TGTGCCAGCAGCTTAGTCCTGGGCGGGGAGCTGTTTTTT. Translated, it gives CASSLVLGGELFF.

This clonotype was counted at least ten times. The chain joins TRBV9 to TRBJ1-2; D uncertain. The germline gives CDR1 SGDLS, CDR2 YYNGEE. This CDR3 has 15 residues. V was trimmed by 0 bases and J by 2 bases, leaving 11 bases between them. CDR3 nucleotides: TGTGCCAGCAGCGTAGACTCCTTCCCCAACTATGGCTACACCTTC. Encoded protein: CASSVDSFPNYGYTF.

Turning to this clonotype: Possible read error: a much larger clone is one base away. Without the conserved terminal phenylalanine or tryptophan, this CDR3 likely stems from a read error. This chain joins TRBV7-9 and TRBJ1-2; the D is unclear. V lost 3 bases and J lost 1, with 9 bases in between. Germline V lookup: CDR1 SEHNR, CDR2 FQNEAQ (reference sequence). CDR3 size: 14 residues. The CDR3 reads CASSLAALNYGYTL. The DNA of the CDR3 is TGTGCCAGCAGCTTGGCCGCCCTTAACTATGGCTACACCCTC.

This clonotype was found many times. The rearrangement uses TRBV29-1 and TRBJ2-5; no reliable D call. Germline loops: CDR1 SQVTM, CDR2 ANQGSEA. The V gene lost 6 bases and the J gene lost 5 bases, with 10 bases spanning the gap. CDR3 length: 11 residues. CDR3 DNA: TGCAGCGTGTCCCTAAGGGAGACCCAGTACTTC. Translating it yields CSVSLRETQYF.

The chain is built from TRBV16 and TRBJ1-5; 9 bases align to TRBD1. Germline V CDR1 and CDR2: KGHSY, FQNENV. J gave up 4 bases and V 2 bases, and 6 bases lay outside the gene matches. The CDR3 consists of 16 residues. The DNA of the CDR3 is TGTGCCAGCAGCCAAAGGGACAGGGATAAGAATCAGCCCCAGCATTTT. Encoded protein: CASSQRDRDKNQPQHF.

This chain links TRBV9 with TRBJ1-1; 7 nucleotides match TRBD1. With V trimmed by 4 bases and J by 2 bases, 14 bases remained unmatched. CDR1 is SGDLS, CDR2 YYNGEE, per germline. CDR3 size: 17 residues. The CDR3 coding sequence is TGTGCCAGCAGCCAAGATTACAGGACAGGACGAAACACTGAAGCTTTCTTT. This sequence encodes CASSQDYRTGRNTEAFF.